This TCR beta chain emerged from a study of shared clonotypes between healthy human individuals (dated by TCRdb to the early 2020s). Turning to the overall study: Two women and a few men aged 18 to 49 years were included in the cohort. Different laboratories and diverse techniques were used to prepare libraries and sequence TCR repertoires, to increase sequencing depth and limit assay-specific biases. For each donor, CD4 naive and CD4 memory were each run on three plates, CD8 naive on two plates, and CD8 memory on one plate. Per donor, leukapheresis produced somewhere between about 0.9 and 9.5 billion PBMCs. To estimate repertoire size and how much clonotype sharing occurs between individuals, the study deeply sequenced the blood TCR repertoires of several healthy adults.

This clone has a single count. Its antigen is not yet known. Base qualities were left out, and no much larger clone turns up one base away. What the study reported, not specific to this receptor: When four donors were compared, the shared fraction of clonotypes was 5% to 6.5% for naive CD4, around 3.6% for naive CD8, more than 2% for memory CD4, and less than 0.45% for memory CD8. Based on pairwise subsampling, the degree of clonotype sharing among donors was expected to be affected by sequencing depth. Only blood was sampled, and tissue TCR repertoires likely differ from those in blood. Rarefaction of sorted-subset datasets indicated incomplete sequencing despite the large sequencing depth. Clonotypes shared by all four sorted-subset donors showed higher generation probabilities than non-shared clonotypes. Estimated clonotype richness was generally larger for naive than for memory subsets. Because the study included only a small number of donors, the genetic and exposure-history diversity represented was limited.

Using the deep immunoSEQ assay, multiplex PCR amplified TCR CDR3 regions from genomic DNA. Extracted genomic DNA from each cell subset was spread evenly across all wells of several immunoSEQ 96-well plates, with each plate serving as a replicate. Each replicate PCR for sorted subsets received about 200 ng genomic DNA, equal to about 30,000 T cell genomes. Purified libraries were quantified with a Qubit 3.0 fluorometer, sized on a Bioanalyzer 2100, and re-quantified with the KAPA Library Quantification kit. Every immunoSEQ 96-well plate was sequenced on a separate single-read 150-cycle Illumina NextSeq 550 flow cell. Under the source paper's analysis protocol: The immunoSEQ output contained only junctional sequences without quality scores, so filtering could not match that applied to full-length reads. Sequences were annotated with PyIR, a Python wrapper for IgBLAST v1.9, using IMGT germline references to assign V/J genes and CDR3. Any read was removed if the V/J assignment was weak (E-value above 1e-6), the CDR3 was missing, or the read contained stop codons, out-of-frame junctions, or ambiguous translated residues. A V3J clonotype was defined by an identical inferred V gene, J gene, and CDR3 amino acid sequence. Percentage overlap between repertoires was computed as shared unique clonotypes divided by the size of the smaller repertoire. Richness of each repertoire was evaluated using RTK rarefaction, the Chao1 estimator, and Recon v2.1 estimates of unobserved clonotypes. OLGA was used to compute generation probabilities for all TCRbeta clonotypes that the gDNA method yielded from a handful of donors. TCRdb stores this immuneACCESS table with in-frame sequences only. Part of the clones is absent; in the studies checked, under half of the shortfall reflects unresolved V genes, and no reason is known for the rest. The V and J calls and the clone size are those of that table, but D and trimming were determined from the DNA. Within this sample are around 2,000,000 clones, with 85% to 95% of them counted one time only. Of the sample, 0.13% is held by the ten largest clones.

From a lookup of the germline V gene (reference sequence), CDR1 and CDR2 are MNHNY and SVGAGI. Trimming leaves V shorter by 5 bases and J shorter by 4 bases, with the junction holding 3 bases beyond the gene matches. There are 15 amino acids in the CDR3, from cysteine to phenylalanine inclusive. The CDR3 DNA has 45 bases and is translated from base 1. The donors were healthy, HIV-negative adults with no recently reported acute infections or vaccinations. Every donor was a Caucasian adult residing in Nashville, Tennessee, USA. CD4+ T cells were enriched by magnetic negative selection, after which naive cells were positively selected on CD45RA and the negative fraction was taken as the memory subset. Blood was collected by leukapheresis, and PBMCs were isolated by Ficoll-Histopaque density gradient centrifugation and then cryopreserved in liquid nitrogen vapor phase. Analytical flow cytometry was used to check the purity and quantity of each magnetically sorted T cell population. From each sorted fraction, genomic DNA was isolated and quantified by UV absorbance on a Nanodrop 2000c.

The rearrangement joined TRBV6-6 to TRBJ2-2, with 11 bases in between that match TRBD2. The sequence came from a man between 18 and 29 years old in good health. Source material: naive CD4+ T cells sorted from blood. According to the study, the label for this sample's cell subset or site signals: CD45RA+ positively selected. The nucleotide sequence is TGTGCCAGCAGTCTGGGACTAGCGGTCACCGGGGAGCTGTTTTTT. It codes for CASSLGLAVTGELFF.